A single sample gave rise to the 8 T cell receptor beta chains below, sequenced in a study of T cells after yellow fever vaccination. TCRdb reanalysed the 5' RACE reads using MiXCR and keeps one entry per CDR3 protein. The sample lists approximately 250,000 distinct CDR3 sequences, around 4.9% seen once, with under 3.5% in the top ten. Here the sequenced sample was CD4+ T cells sorted from PBMCs, taken on the day of the yellow fever booster vaccination. Every receptor here comes from a man younger than 30 who received the YFV17D yellow fever vaccine.

The chain combines TRBV10-3 with TRBJ1-1, with 7 bases matching TRBD1. The length of the CDR3 is 12 residues. Germline V CDR1 and CDR2: ENHRY, SYGVKD. The trim removed 10 bases at V and 5 bases at J, leaving 7 bases unmatched. DNA of the CDR3: TGTGCCAGGCGGACAGGAGATACTGAAGCTTTCTTT. Translated: CARRTGDTEAFF.

V is TRBV5-1 and J is TRBJ1-1, with a tentative D call TRBD1 (5 bases). The V end lost 0 bases, the J end lost 2 bases, and 14 bases lay between the germline ends. The V gene's germline CDR1 is SGHRS and CDR2 YFSETQ. The CDR3 consists of 16 residues. CDR3 loop: CASSLDPVDKNTEAFF. The CDR3 nucleotides are TGCGCCAGCAGCTTGGACCCCGTGGACAAAAACACTGAAGCTTTCTTT.

There are a few counts of this clonotype. The V and J genes are TRBV7-6 and TRBJ1-2; no reliable D call. CDR3 length equals 13 residues. Trimming took 3 bases from V and 7 from J, leaving 12 bases between them. Germline values: CDR1 SGHVS, CDR2 FNYEAQ. The CDR3 is CASSFYTEAGYTF. The CDR3 nucleotides are TGTGCCAGCAGCTTTTACACAGAGGCTGGCTACACCTTC.

This clonotype has just a few counts. This rearrangement joins TRBV12-3 or TRBV12-4 to TRBJ1-5; 7 bases align to TRBD1. The CDR3 length is 14 residues. Trimming cost V 2 bases and J 7 bases; bases outside gene matches: 5. The CDR3 nucleotides read TGTGCCAGCAGTTTACAGGGGGTACGGCAGCCCCAGCATTTT. Translating it yields CASSLQGVRQPQHF.

Only a few counts were recorded for this clonotype. The V call is TRBV20-1, the J call TRBJ2-5; perhaps TRBD2 as D (7 bases). This CDR3 is 17 amino acids long. CDR1 and CDR2 (germline): DFQATT, SNEGSKA (reference sequence). Trimming took off 5 bases at V and 4 bases at J, with 26 bases between the two ends. The CDR3 is CSAPLRRLAGVAETQYF. The DNA for the CDR3 is TGCAGTGCTCCGCTCCGTAGACTAGCAGGGGTAGCAGAGACCCAGTACTTC.

This clonotype was seen many times. This chain joins TRBV6-5 and TRBJ2-7, with 9 bases matching TRBD1. Per the germline V gene, CDR1 is MNHEY and CDR2 is SVGAGI. CDR3 length: 15 amino acids. V trimming: 4 bases; J trimming: 3 bases; junction bases outside the gene matches: 7. CDR3 sequence reads: CASSSPGQGIYEQYF. CDR3 nucleotide sequence: TGTGCCAGCAGTTCACCGGGACAGGGCATCTACGAGCAGTACTTC.

This clonotype appeared a few times. V is TRBV2 and J is TRBJ2-7; TRBD2 matches at 7 bases. Germline CDR1 and CDR2: SNHLY and FYNNEI. Trimming at V came to 3 bases and at J to 6 bases, leaving 11 bases not matched to a gene. This CDR3 has 15 amino acids. The CDR3 here is CASSDLGEGFSEQYF. In nucleotides, the CDR3 is TGTGCCAGCAGTGACCTCGGGGAGGGCTTCAGCGAGCAGTACTTC. The whole variable domain, filled in from reference TRBV2 and TRBJ2-7, reads EPEVTQTPSHQVTQMGQEVILRCVPISNHLYFYWYRQILGQKVEFLVSFYNNEISEKSEIFDDQFSVERPDGSNFTLKIRSTKLEDSAMYFCASSDLGEGFSEQYFGPGTRLTVT.

V usage is TRBV2 and J usage is TRBJ1-2; D unresolved. The CDR3 length is 15 residues. Germline CDR1 reads SNHLY; CDR2 reads FYNNEI. V was pared by 0 bases and J by 4 bases, with 12 bases between. CDR3 in amino acids: CASSEANSQTYGYTF. The CDR3 coding sequence is TGTGCCAGCAGTGAAGCAAACAGTCAGACCTATGGCTACACCTTC. The full variable domain, in which reference TRBV2 and TRBJ1-2 provide the parts outside the CDR3, is EPEVTQTPSHQVTQMGQEVILRCVPISNHLYFYWYRQILGQKVEFLVSFYNNEISEKSEIFDDQFSVERPDGSNFTLKIRSTKLEDSAMYFCASSEANSQTYGYTFGSGTRLTVV.